The 2 T cell receptor beta chains listed next were all sequenced from one sample in a study of blood T cell repertoires in COVID-19 (dated by TCRdb to about 2020). Receptors were amplified or captured by the immunoSEQ multiplex PCR assay. TCRdb retrieved this table from immuneACCESS and kept in-frame rearrangements only. Not all clones are present; in checked studies, unresolved V genes account for under half, and no reason is known for the remainder. Across this sample there are 150,000 to 200,000 clones, with around 73% seen only once. Clones ranked in the top ten supply 17% of the sample. The sequencing input was PBMCs or T cells enriched from blood (not recorded which). These TCRs come from a woman in her fifties or sixties who had recovered from COVID-19.

The chain carries TRBV30 and TRBJ1-2, with D maybe TRBD1 (5 bases). Germline lookup yields CDR1 GTSNPN and CDR2 SVGIG (reference sequence). The CDR3 length is 16 residues. Trimming stripped 3 bases from V and 1 base from J, with 18 bases between. The CDR3: CAWRRAGPLINYGYTF. Here the CDR3 DNA reads TGTGCCTGGAGGCGAGCGGGACCGTTGATTAACTATGGCTACACCTTC.

V and J are TRBV7-9 and TRBJ2-2, with 10 bases fitting TRBD2. Germline loops: CDR1 SEHNR, CDR2 FQNEAQ (reference sequence). This CDR3 region has 17 residues. Unmatched junction bases numbered 6, after V lost 5 bases and J lost 0 bases. CDR3 sequence reads: CASSRPGLATNTGELFF. CDR3 nucleotide sequence: TGTGCCAGCAGCCGACCGGGACTAGCGACGAACACCGGGGAGCTGTTTTTT.